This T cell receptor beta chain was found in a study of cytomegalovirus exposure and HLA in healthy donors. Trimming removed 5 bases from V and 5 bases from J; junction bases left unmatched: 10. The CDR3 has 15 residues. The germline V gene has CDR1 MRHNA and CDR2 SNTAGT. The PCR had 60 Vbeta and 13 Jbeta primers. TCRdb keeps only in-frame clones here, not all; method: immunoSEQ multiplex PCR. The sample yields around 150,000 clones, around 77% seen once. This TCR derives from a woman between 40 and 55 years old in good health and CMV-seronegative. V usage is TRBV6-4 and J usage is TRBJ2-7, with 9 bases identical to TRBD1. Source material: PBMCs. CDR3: CASSLPTGGGHEQYF. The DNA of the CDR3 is TGTGCCAGCAGTCTTCCTACAGGGGGCGGCCACGAGCAGTACTTC.